This passage covers 9 T cell receptor beta chains from one sample sequenced in a study of cytomegalovirus exposure and HLA in healthy donors. Profiled with immunoSEQ multiplex PCR; TCRdb holds only in-frame clones, not every one. The sample carries about 360,000 clones, 86% recorded once. The sample was PBMCs. The origin of the receptors is a woman aged 18-29 years in good health and CMV-seronegative.

The chain recombines TRBV28 with TRBJ1-5; 9 positions agree with TRBD1. The CDR3 has 16 amino acids. Germline V lookup: CDR1 MDHEN, CDR2 SYDVKM. Germline trimming cut 3 bases from V and 5 bases from J; bases unmatched to any gene: 8. As DNA, the CDR3 is TGTGCCAGCAGTTTCGTGGGCGGGACAGGGCATCAGCCCCAGCATTTT. Its protein is CASSFVGGTGHQPQHF.

This clone was seen a few times. The chain recombines TRBV28 with TRBJ1-5; 8 bases line up with TRBD1. Trimming cost V 10 bases and J 4 bases; bases outside gene matches: 3. Germline values: CDR1 MDHEN, CDR2 SYDVKM. This CDR3 spans 12 amino acids. CDR3 sequence (DNA): TGTGCCACCGACAGGGGTAATCAGCCCCAGCATTTT. Amino acids: CATDRGNQPQHF. Using reference TRBV28 and TRBJ1-5 for the parts outside the CDR3, the full variable domain is DVKVTQSSRYLVKRTGEKVFLECVQDMDHENMFWYRQDPGLGLRLIYFSYDVKMKEKGDIPEGYSVSREKKERFSLILESASTNQTSMYLCATDRGNQPQHFGDGTRLSIL.

The rearrangement joins TRBV28 to TRBJ1-1; D is perhaps TRBD1 (5 bases). The CDR3 extends over 15 amino acids. V was shortened by 3 bases and J by 2 bases, with 13 bases between the two germline ends. CDR1 and CDR2 (germline): MDHEN, SYDVKM. The CDR3 loop reads CASSFPGGKNTEAFF. The CDR3 DNA reads TGTGCCAGCAGTTTCCCCGGGGGGAAAAACACTGAAGCTTTCTTT.

J is TRBJ1-4 and V is TRBV7-9; TRBD1 matches at 7 bases. Germline V gene lookup returns CDR1 SEHNR and CDR2 FQNEAQ (reference sequence). Trimming cost V 5 bases and J 2 bases; bases outside gene matches: 11. The CDR3 length is 17 residues. The CDR3 loop is CASSPGGPRTTNEKLFF. The CDR3, as DNA: TGTGCCAGCAGCCCAGGGGGACCCAGGACCACTAATGAAAAACTGTTTTTT.

The chain recombines TRBV19 with TRBJ2-1, with D possibly being TRBD1 (6 bases). The length of the CDR3 is 14 residues. The ends were cut back, 4 bases at V and 8 bases at J, with 15 bases in the middle. Germline V gives CDR1 LNHDA, CDR2 SQIVND (reference sequence). The CDR3 loop reads CASSRPQGWDEQFF. The CDR3, as DNA: TGTGCCAGTAGTAGGCCCCAGGGGTGGGATGAGCAGTTCTTC.

J is TRBJ2-5 and V is TRBV5-1, with 7 bases matching TRBD1. Germline CDR1 is SGHRS and CDR2 is YFSETQ. V shed 4 bases and J 1 base; nucleotides not matched to a gene: 10. This CDR3 spans 16 amino acids. The CDR3 loop is CASSLQTGRVQETQYF. As DNA, the CDR3 is TGCGCCAGCAGCCTGCAGACAGGGAGAGTCCAAGAGACCCAGTACTTC.

The chain has TRBV29-1 and TRBJ1-1, with TRBD1 matching 9 bases. Trimming removed 6 bases from V and 3 bases from J; junction bases left unmatched: 17. The CDR3 contains 17 residues. CDR1 and CDR2 (germline): SQVTM, ANQGSEA. The chain's CDR3 is CSVDAYRTGTGHTEAFF. The CDR3 bases are TGCAGCGTCGATGCTTACAGAACCGGGACAGGGCACACTGAAGCTTTCTTT. Together with reference TRBV29-1 and TRBJ1-1, the CDR3 gives the full variable domain: SAVISQKPSRDICQRGTSLTIQCQVDSQVTMMFWYRQQPGQSLTLIATANQGSEATYESGFVIDKFPISRPNLTFSTLTVSNMSPEDSSIYLCSVDAYRTGTGHTEAFFGQGTRLTVV.

The rearrangement uses TRBV28 and TRBJ2-2, with 10 bases matching TRBD2. The CDR3 covers 15 residues. CDR1 and CDR2 from the germline V gene are MDHEN and SYDVKM. The V segment lost 6 bases and the J segment 4 bases; nucleotides outside the gene matches: 5. CDR3: CASRLSGRATGELFF. The CDR3 DNA reads TGTGCCAGCAGATTGAGCGGGAGGGCCACCGGGGAGCTGTTTTTT.

J is TRBJ1-6 and V is TRBV19; D gene uncertain. CDR3 length: 12 amino acids. The V gene lost 9 bases and the J gene lost 10 bases, with 13 bases spanning the gap. Germline V gene sequence: CDR1 LNHDA, CDR2 SQIVND (reference sequence). The CDR3 DNA reads TGTGCCAGCCGTGAGGGAAGATCACCCCTCCACTTT. Translation: CASREGRSPLHF.